By frequency in the sample, the clone carrying this TCR beta chain is medium-sized (0.01 to 0.1%). Its specificity is unknown. The TRBV12-4/TRBJ1-2 clonotypes were amplified using barcode primers with ligated adaptors. TCRdb re-called the multiplex PCR reads with MiXCR, one entry per CDR3 protein. The repertoire holds about 2,200 distinct CDR3 sequences, with roughly 1.1% as singletons. Treg sorting used a CD4+CD25+CD127-/low gate. Study results and limitations: Tumor Tregs overlapped most with tumor, then blood, naive CD4+ cells. Tumor memory CD4+ T cell TCR gene usage was found to cluster with blood and lymph node memory CD4+ cells and with lymph node naive CD4+ cells.

This CDR3 is 11 amino acids long. Trimming took off 5 bases at V and 7 bases at J, with 8 bases between the two ends. This receptor was identified in a female donor with breast cancer. The source material was tumor-infiltrating Tregs sorted from the breast tumor. V is TRBV12-3 or TRBV12-4 and J is TRBJ1-2; D not certain. The CDR3 coding sequence is TGTGCCAGCAGTAGGATTCGTGGCTACACCTTC. Protein product: CASSRIRGYTF.